This T cell receptor beta chain comes out of a study of vaccination effects on CD4 cells after COVID-19. Sequenced by immunoSEQ multiplex PCR; TCRdb stores in-frame clones only, minus some. This sample carries 30,000 or so clones, around two thirds of them seen once, and the ten largest clones take roughly 3.8%. Study-wide findings and caveats: Small numbers of convalescent patients limited the study. It also lacked early post-infection timepoints. In healthy vaccinees, only 1 of 255 vaccine-induced clones cross-reacted with common cold coronaviruses.

In regard to this clone: Antigen specificity is unknown.

The culture ran for around nine days before CD4+ T cells were isolated. The V gene lost 3 bases and the J gene lost 5 bases, with 10 bases spanning the gap. Germline CDR1 reads SGHTA; CDR2 reads FQGNSA. CDR3 length: 13 residues. The chain has TRBV7-2 and TRBJ2-5; possible D gene TRBD2, 5 bases. This receptor was identified in a human donor who received a COVID-19 vaccine. Sequencing used CD4+ T cells from PBMCs cultured without peptide, obtained before COVID-19 vaccination. The CDR3 sequence is CASSFTRGETQYF. CDR3 in DNA: TGTGCCAGCAGCTTCACCCGCGGGGAGACCCAGTACTTC.